This T cell receptor (beta chain) originates from a study of CD8+ T cells in alopecia areata. As for the study in general: Scalp area affected, as a percentage, set the severity score of treated patients.

Extracted RNA was reverse transcribed, and the resulting cDNA served as sequencing template. Measured with immunoSEQ multiplex PCR; TCRdb has only the in-frame clones, and not every one. The table lists 120,000 to 150,000 clones, around 86% of them singletons. General study points: Alopecia totalis/universalis scalp especially showed more expanded CD8+ clones than normal scalp.

Noted treatment: oral pan-JAK inhibitor, 5-10 mg twice daily. Remarks on this clone: Antigen unknown.

The source was CD8+ T cells sorted from blood, collected at week 4, from a patient treated with tofacitinib. This clonotype was obtained from a human donor with alopecia areata.

Written as DNA, the CDR3 is TGTGCCAGCAGCCAGACCGGGACAGGCCTCTACGAGCAGTACTTC. Its protein product is CASSQTGTGLYEQYF. This chain connects TRBV11-2 to TRBJ2-7; TRBD1 aligns across 8 bases. J was trimmed by 3 bases and V by 5 bases; bases with no gene match: 9. The CDR3 has 15 amino acids. The germline V gene has CDR1 SGHAT and CDR2 FQNNGV.